The T cell receptor (beta chain) under discussion was sequenced for a study of CD8 T cells in ankylosing spondylitis. This CDR3 is built from 16 residues. Germline V gene sequence: CDR1 LNHDA, CDR2 SQIVND (reference sequence). V shed 3 bases, J shed 2 bases, and the junction held 5 bases outside the gene matches. One entry per CDR3 protein results from TCRdb running MiXCR on the 5' RACE reads. The repertoire holds roughly 180,000 distinct CDR3 sequences, with 9.5% to 13% as singletons. Sample: blood, either unsorted or a sorted T cell fraction (not recorded which). The receptor's source is a male donor with ankylosing spondylitis or in good health (not recorded which). This rearrangement joins TRBV19 to TRBJ2-3, with 10 bases aligning to TRBD2. The CDR3 spells CASSMPSGGLTDTQYF. The CDR3 DNA reads TGTGCCAGTAGTATGCCTAGCGGGGGTCTCACAGATACGCAGTATTTT.